Listed below are T cell receptor beta chains from one sample, sequenced in a study of blood T cell repertoires in COVID-19. The assay was immunoSEQ multiplex PCR, and TCRdb's table has in-frame clones only and misses some. This sample yields under 300,000 clones, of which approximately 84% are seen a single time; 15% belongs to the top ten. The sequencing sample was made of PBMCs or T cells enriched from blood (not recorded which). The receptors come from a man in his forties who had recovered from COVID-19. The CDR3 runs from the conserved cysteine through the conserved F or W. Each record gives: clone size, V gene, D gene, CDR3 length, J gene, CDR3 protein, CDR3 DNA. A D gene is named only where the DNA matches it firmly. The size field is filled for only some rows; it gives once, few, many or a size class.

NA	TRBV20-1	NA	11	TRBJ2-5	CSALLAQTQYF	TGCAGTGCTCTTTTGGCCCAGACCCAGTACTTC
once	TRBV6-1	NA	16	TRBJ2-1	CASSDPSSASYNEQFF	TGTGCCAGCAGTGACCCCTCTAGCGCGTCCTACAATGAGCAGTTCTTC
NA	TRBV28	NA	16	TRBJ1-6	CASSSSEGLGNSPLHF	TGTGCCAGCAGTTCCTCCGAGGGACTGGGAAATTCACCCCTCCACTTT
NA	TRBV6-5	NA	15	TRBJ1-6	CASSYHGAGSSPLHF	TGTGCCAGCAGTTACCATGGGGCAGGTAGTTCACCCCTCCACTTT
once	TRBV6-4	NA	13	TRBJ1-1	CASSAELRTEAFF	TGTGCCAGCAGTGCCGAGTTAAGAACTGAAGCTTTCTTT
once	TRBV7-3	NA	13	TRBJ1-1	CASSQGTGTEAFF	TGTGCCAGCAGCCAGGGGACGGGGACTGAAGCTTTCTTT
NA	TRBV5-8	NA	13	TRBJ1-5	CASSTGLNQPQHF	TGTGCCAGCAGCACGGGACTAAATCAGCCCCAGCATTTT
once	TRBV7-2	TRBD2	17	TRBJ2-3	CASSLALPLAGSDTQYF	TGTGCCAGCAGCTTAGCCCTACCCCTAGCGGGGTCAGATACGCAGTATTTT
NA	TRBV19	NA	14	TRBJ1-4	CASKELRTNEKLFF	TGTGCCAGTAAGGAGTTACGAACTAATGAAAAACTGTTTTTT
NA	TRBV5-8	NA	13	TRBJ2-7	CASSLDEGYEQYF	TGTGCCAGCAGCTTGGACGAGGGTTACGAGCAGTACTTC
NA	TRBV11-1	NA	13	TRBJ1-5	CASSLGRNQPQHF	TGTGCCAGCAGCTTGGGCCGCAATCAGCCCCAGCATTTT
NA	TRBV29-1	TRBD2	13	TRBJ2-1	CSVARLAGNEQFF	TGCAGCGTTGCGAGACTAGCGGGCAATGAGCAGTTCTTC
NA	TRBV18	NA	16	TRBJ2-5	CASSPSAPGVQETQYF	TGTGCCAGCTCACCAAGTGCCCCGGGGGTACAAGAGACCCAGTACTTC
NA	TRBV28	TRBD1	14	TRBJ1-4	CASSPDREGEKLFF	TGTGCCAGCAGCCCGGACAGGGAAGGTGAAAAACTGTTTTTT
few	TRBV28	TRBD1	15	TRBJ2-1	CASSTPGTGSNEQFF	TGTGCCAGCAGTACACCCGGGACAGGGAGCAATGAGCAGTTCTTC
NA	TRBV7-2	TRBD1	14	TRBJ1-2	CASSLAQGAYGYTF	TGTGCCAGCAGCTTAGCCCAGGGGGCCTATGGCTACACCTTC
NA	TRBV4-2	NA	16	TRBJ1-5	CASSQGQGEINQPQHF	TGTGCCAGCAGCCAAGGGCAGGGTGAAATAAATCAGCCCCAGCATTTT
many	TRBV28	TRBD1	13	TRBJ1-2	CASSLYRGQEDTF	TGTGCCAGCAGTTTGTACAGGGGGCAGGAAGACACCTTC
NA	TRBV15	TRBD1	15	TRBJ2-3	CATSDRDRAKDTQYF	TGTGCCACCAGCGACCGGGACAGGGCGAAAGATACGCAGTATTTT
NA	TRBV27	NA	12	TRBJ1-2	CASSYIPFGYTF	TGTGCCAGCAGTTACATCCCCTTTGGCTACACCTTC
NA	TRBV27	NA	16	TRBJ1-5	CASRIYGEESNQPQHF	TGTGCCAGCAGGATTTACGGGGAGGAGAGCAATCAGCCCCAGCATTTT
NA	TRBV7-3	NA	13	TRBJ1-1	CASSESSNTEAFF	TGTGCCAGCAGCGAGAGTTCGAACACTGAAGCTTTCTTT
NA	TRBV27	TRBD1	18	TRBJ2-2	CASSLDRGRVLDTGELFF	TGTGCCAGCAGTTTAGATAGGGGGCGCGTGCTAGACACCGGGGAGCTGTTTTTT
NA	TRBV6-1	TRBD1	16	TRBJ1-5	CASSVRDRALYQPQHF	TGTGCCAGCAGTGTCCGGGACAGGGCTTTGTATCAGCCCCAGCATTTT
NA	TRBV18	NA	16	TRBJ1-5	CASSLNLVGGNQPQHF	TGTGCCAGCTCGCTTAACTTGGTCGGTGGCAATCAGCCCCAGCATTTT
few	TRBV5-6	NA	12	TRBJ1-2	CASSSRRYGYTF	TGTGCCAGCAGCTCCCGTCGTTATGGCTACACCTTC
NA	TRBV5-6	NA	14	TRBJ1-2	CASSVGREDGGYTF	TGTGCCAGCAGCGTAGGCAGGGAGGATGGGGGCTACACCTTC
NA	TRBV18	NA	13	TRBJ1-5	CASSRGGNQPQHF	TGTGCTTCGTCTCGAGGTGGCAATCAGCCCCAGCATTTT
once	TRBV2	NA	14	TRBJ2-3	CASLSDSSGDTQYF	TGTGCCAGCCTCTCGGACTCCTCCGGAGATACGCAGTATTTT
NA	TRBV7-9	NA	14	TRBJ1-1	CASRSGGMGTEAFF	TGTGCCAGCAGGTCCGGGGGAATGGGCACTGAAGCTTTCTTT
NA	TRBV25-1	TRBD1	15	TRBJ1-4	CASSSVGQGGEKLFF	TGTGCCAGCAGCAGCGTCGGACAGGGCGGTGAAAAACTGTTTTTT
NA	TRBV9	NA	14	TRBJ2-5	CASSVGGGGETQYF	TGTGCCAGCAGCGTAGGGGGTGGAGGAGAGACCCAGTACTTC
NA	TRBV10-3	NA	15	TRBJ1-6	CAISESSGYNSPLHF	TGTGCCATCAGTGAGTCGTCCGGCTATAATTCACCCCTCCACTTT
NA	TRBV27	NA	14	TRBJ2-7	CASSLGDRGYEQYF	TGTGCCAGCAGTTTAGGGGATAGGGGCTACGAGCAGTACTTC
NA	TRBV28	TRBD1	16	TRBJ1-3	CASSPPGGLSGNTIYF	TGTGCCAGCAGCCCACCAGGGGGGCTAAGTGGAAACACCATATATTTT
NA	TRBV4-1	TRBD1	14	TRBJ2-7	CASSQERTGYEQYF	TGCGCCAGCAGCCAAGAACGGACAGGCTACGAGCAGTACTTC
NA	TRBV5-1	TRBD1	17	TRBJ1-2	CASSGGQGQPFSYGYTF	TGCGCCAGCAGCGGGGGACAGGGGCAACCCTTCTCTTATGGCTACACCTTC
few	TRBV25-1	NA	16	TRBJ1-1	CASSDLLGAQDTEAFF	TGTGCCAGCAGTGATTTGTTGGGGGCGCAGGACACTGAAGCTTTCTTT
NA	TRBV5-6	NA	14	TRBJ1-4	CASSLPGLEEKLFF	TGTGCCAGCAGCTTGCCGGGGTTGGAAGAAAAACTGTTTTTT
NA	TRBV2	TRBD2	13	TRBJ2-7	CASRGLAGVNGNF	TGTGCCAGCAGAGGACTAGCGGGGGTAAACGGTAACTTC
NA	TRBV28	NA	16	TRBJ2-1	CASSSAQTVAYNEQFF	TGTGCCAGCAGTTCCGCCCAGACAGTAGCCTACAATGAGCAGTTCTTC
NA	TRBV19	NA	15	TRBJ1-2	CASNLRHREFYGYTF	TGTGCCAGCAACCTTAGACACAGGGAATTCTATGGCTACACCTTC
NA	TRBV28	NA	12	TRBJ1-1	CASSSINSEAFF	TGTGCCAGCAGTTCCATAAACAGTGAAGCTTTCTTT
NA	TRBV30	TRBD1	14	TRBJ1-6	CAWKQQGEFSPLHF	TGTGCCTGGAAGCAACAGGGGGAGTTTTCACCCCTCCACTTT
few	TRBV27	NA	13	TRBJ1-6	CASSLQGDSPLHF	TGTGCCAGCAGTTTACAGGGTGACTCACCCCTCCACTTT
few	TRBV13	TRBD1	14	TRBJ1-4	CASRPDRAGEKLFF	TGTGCCAGCAGACCAGACAGGGCTGGTGAAAAACTGTTTTTT
NA	TRBV2	NA	12	TRBJ1-1	CASRFDFSEAFF	TGTGCCAGCAGATTTGACTTTTCTGAAGCTTTCTTT
NA	TRBV5-1	NA	17	TRBJ2-5	CASSLQAQGTYQETQYF	TGCGCCAGCAGCTTACAGGCCCAAGGGACTTACCAAGAGACCCAGTACTTC
NA	TRBV5-1	NA	14	TRBJ2-3	CASSSQTVTDTQYF	TGCGCCAGCAGCTCTCAGACTGTAACAGATACGCAGTATTTT
NA	TRBV5-1	NA	14	TRBJ2-3	CASSLARQGDTQYF	TGCGCCAGCAGCTTGGCCCGCCAGGGGGATACGCAGTATTTT
NA	TRBV12-3/TRBV12-4	NA	13	TRBJ1-2	CASSIPANYGYTF	TGTGCCAGCAGCATACCGGCTAACTATGGCTACACCTTC
once	TRBV6-5	TRBD1	13	TRBJ1-6	CASSTGGGSPLHF	TGTGCCAGCAGTACAGGGGGTGGTTCACCCCTCCACTTT
NA	TRBV9	NA	13	TRBJ1-2	CASSVQGWGGYTF	TGTGCCAGCAGCGTACAGGGGTGGGGAGGCTACACCTTC
NA	TRBV11-3	NA	14	TRBJ2-1	CASSLGHRYNEQFF	TGTGCCAGCAGCTTAGGGCACCGCTACAATGAGCAGTTCTTC
NA	TRBV29-1	TRBD1	13	TRBJ1-1	CSVVEGAITEAFF	TGCAGCGTTGTGGAGGGGGCAATCACTGAAGCTTTCTTT